The T cell receptor beta chain described here comes from a study of blood T cell repertoires in COVID-19. Participants spanned ages about 18 to 90 years and resided in roughly 22 US areas. This CDR3 contains 15 residues. V shed 5 bases and J 0 bases; nucleotides not matched to a gene: 2. CDR1 and CDR2 (germline): MNHEY, SVGAGI. In the original processing: Amplification with reference gene primers provided the estimates of nucleated cell counts. Clones were sequenced by immunoSEQ multiplex PCR, and TCRdb holds only the in-frame ones, with some missing. V and J calls and clone size are those listed in that table; D and trimming were worked out from the DNA. This table has around 190,000 clones, roughly 83% appearing once.

The chain combines TRBV6-5 with TRBJ2-1, with TRBD2 identical over 9 bases. Sample: PBMCs or T cells enriched from blood (not recorded which). The sequence derives from a woman in her twenties or thirties who had recovered from COVID-19. In DNA, the CDR3 is TGTGCCAGCAGTCATAGCGGGAGCTCCTACAATGAGCAGTTCTTC. It is translated as CASSHSGSSYNEQFF.